This TCR beta chain was found in a study of cytomegalovirus exposure and HLA in healthy donors. V shed 6 bases, J shed 7 bases, and the junction held 9 bases outside the gene matches. Germline CDR1 reads MDHEN; CDR2 reads SYDVKM. The CDR3 is 14 residues long. Repertoires were generated with immunoSEQ multiplex PCR, while TCRdb's copy carries only in-frame clones and drops some. Found here are 130,000 to 150,000 clones, 70% to 90% of them singletons; the top ten hold approximately 8%. The J gene is TRBJ1-1, the V gene TRBV28; 9 nucleotides agree with TRBD1. This receptor was obtained from a woman between 18 and 30 years old in good health and CMV-seropositive. Sequencing input: PBMCs. This CDR3 reads CASSAHRGLNEAFF. Written as DNA, the CDR3 is TGTGCCAGCAGCGCACACAGGGGGCTGAATGAAGCTTTCTTT.